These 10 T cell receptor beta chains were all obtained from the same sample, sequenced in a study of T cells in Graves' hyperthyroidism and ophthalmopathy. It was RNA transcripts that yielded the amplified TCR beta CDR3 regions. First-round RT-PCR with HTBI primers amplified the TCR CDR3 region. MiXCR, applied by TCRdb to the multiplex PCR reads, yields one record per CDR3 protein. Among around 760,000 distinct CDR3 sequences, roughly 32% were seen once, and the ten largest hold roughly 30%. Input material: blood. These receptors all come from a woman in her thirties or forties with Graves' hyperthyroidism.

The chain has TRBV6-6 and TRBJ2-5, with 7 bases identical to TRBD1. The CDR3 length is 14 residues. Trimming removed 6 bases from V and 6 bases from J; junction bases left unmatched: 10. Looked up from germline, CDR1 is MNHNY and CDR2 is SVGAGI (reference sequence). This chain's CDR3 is CASSPPKGAKTQYF. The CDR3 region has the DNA TGTGCCAGCAGCCCACCCAAGGGGGCGAAGACCCAGTACTTC.

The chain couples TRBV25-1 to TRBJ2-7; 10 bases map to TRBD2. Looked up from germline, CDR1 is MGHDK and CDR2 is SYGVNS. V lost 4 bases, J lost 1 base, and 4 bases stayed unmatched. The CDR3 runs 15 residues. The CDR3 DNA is TGTGCCAGCAGTGCTGGACTAGCGGTATCCTACGAGCAGTACTTC. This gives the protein CASSAGLAVSYEQYF.

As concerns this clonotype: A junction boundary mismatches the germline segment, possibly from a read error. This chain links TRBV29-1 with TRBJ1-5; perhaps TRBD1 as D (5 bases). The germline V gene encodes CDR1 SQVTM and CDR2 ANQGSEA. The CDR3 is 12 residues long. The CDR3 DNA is TGCAGCGTCAGGCAGGGATCTCAGCCCCAGCGTTTT. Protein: CSVRQGSQPQRF.

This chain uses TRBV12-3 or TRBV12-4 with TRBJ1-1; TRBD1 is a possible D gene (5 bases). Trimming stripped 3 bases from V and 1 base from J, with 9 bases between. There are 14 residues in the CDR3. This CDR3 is CASSFWTKNTEAFF. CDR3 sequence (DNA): TGTGCCAGCAGTTTTTGGACAAAGAACACTGAAGCTTTCTTT.

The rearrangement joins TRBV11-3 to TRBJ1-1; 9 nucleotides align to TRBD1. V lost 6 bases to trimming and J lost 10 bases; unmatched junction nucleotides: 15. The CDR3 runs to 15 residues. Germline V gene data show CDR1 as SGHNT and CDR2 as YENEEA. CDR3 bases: TGTGCCAGCAGTTGGGCCGGGACAGGGTTGCGGAGAGCTTTCTTT. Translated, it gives CASSWAGTGLRRAFF.

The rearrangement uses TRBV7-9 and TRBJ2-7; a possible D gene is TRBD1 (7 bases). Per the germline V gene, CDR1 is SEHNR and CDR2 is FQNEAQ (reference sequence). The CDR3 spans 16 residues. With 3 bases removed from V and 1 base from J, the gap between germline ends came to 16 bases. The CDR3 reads CASSFVRAGGSYEQYF. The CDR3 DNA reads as TGTGCCAGCAGCTTCGTTCGGGCAGGGGGGTCCTACGAGCAGTACTTC.

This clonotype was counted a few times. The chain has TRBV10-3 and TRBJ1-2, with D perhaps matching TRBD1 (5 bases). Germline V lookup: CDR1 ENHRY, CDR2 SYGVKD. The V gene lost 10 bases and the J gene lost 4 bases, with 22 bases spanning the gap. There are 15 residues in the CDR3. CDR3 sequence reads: CASSSGPLPRYGYTF. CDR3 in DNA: TGTGCCAGCAGCTCGGGACCCCTTCCCCGCTATGGCTACACCTTC.

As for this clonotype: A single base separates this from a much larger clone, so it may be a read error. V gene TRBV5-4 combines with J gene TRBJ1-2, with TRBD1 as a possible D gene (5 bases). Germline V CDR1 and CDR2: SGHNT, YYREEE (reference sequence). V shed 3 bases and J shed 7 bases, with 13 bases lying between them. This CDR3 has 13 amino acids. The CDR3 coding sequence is TGTGCCAGCAGCTCGGATAGGGGAATTGGCTACACCTTC. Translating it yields CASSSDRGIGYTF.

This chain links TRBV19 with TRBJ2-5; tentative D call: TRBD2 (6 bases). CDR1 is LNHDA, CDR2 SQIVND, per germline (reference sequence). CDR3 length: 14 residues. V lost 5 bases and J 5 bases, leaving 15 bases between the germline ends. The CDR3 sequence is CASSPAGGFETQYF. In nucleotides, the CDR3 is TGTGCCAGTAGTCCGGCTGGGGGGTTTGAGACCCAGTACTTC.

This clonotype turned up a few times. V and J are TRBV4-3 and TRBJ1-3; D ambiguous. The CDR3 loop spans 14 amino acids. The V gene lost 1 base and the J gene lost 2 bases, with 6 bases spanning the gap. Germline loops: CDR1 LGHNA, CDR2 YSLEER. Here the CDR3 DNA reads TGCGCCAGCAGCCAAGGCTCTCCTGGAAACACCATATATTTT. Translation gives CASSQGSPGNTIYF.